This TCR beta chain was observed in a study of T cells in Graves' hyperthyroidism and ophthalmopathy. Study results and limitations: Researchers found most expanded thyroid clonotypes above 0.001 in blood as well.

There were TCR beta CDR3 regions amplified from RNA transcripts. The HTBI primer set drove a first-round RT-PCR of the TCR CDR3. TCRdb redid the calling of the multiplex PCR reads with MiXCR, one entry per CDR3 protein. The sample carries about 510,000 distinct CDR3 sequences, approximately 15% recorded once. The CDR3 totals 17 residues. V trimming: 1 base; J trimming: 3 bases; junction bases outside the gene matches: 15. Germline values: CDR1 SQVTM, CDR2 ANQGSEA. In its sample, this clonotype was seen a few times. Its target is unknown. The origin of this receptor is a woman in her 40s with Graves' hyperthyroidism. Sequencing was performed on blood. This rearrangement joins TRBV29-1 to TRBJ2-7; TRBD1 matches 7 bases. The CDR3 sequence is CSVEGIRGPQEHYEQYF. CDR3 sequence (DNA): TGCAGCGTTGAAGGCATAAGGGGGCCTCAAGAACACTACGAGCAGTACTTC.